These 13 T cell receptor beta chains came from one sample sequenced in a study of CD8 T cells in ankylosing spondylitis. Via MiXCR, TCRdb re-called the 5' RACE reads, giving one row per CDR3 protein. The sample contains around 340,000 distinct CDR3 sequences, 14% to 15% of which appear only once. The source material was blood, either unsorted or a sorted T cell fraction (not recorded which). These receptor sequences come from a male donor with ankylosing spondylitis or in good health (not recorded which).

This clonotype has only a few counts. V usage is TRBV7-2 and J usage is TRBJ2-5; D gene unclear. The CDR3 spans 14 residues. CDR1 is SGHTA, CDR2 FQGNSA, per germline. Trimming shortened V by 2 bases and J by 3 bases, and 10 bases separated the two germline ends. This CDR3 reads CASSLNLGKETQYF. For the CDR3, the DNA is TGTGCCAGCAGCTTAAACTTGGGGAAAGAGACCCAGTACTTC.

This clonotype was counted a few times. V and J are TRBV11-2 and TRBJ1-6; TRBD1 matches 7 bases. Looked up from germline, CDR1 is SGHAT and CDR2 is FQNNGV. This CDR3 region has 16 residues. Losses at the gene ends were 0 bases for V and 7 bases for J; bases not matched to a gene: 6. The CDR3 DNA is TGTGCCAGCAGCTTAGATGGGAACAGGGGAAATTCACCCCTCCACTTT. Protein sequence: CASSLDGNRGNSPLHF.

J is TRBJ2-3 and V is TRBV12-3 or TRBV12-4; D is perhaps TRBD1 or TRBD2 (5 bases each). The CDR3 has 15 amino acids. The germline V and J ends were trimmed by 3 bases and 4 bases, with 14 bases remaining between them. The CDR3, as DNA: TGTGCCAGCAGTTTTGGGGCTAGCAAGGCAGATACGCAGTATTTT. Its translation: CASSFGASKADTQYF.

V is TRBV3-1 and J is TRBJ2-2; D is unresolved. The CDR3 is 15 amino acids. Germline CDR1 and CDR2: LGHDT and YNNKEL (reference sequence). Trimming pared 1 base from V and 4 bases from J, leaving 10 bases between. DNA for the CDR3: TGTGCCAGCAGCCAAGGGGCCCTCCTCACCGGGGAGCTGTTTTTT. It translates to CASSQGALLTGELFF. Based on the CDR3 plus reference TRBV3-1 and TRBJ2-2, the full variable domain is DTAVSQTPKYLVTQMGNDKSIKCEQNLGHDTMYWYKQDSKKFLKIMFSYNNKELIINETVPNRFSPKSPDKAHLNLHINSLELGDSAVYFCASSQGALLTGELFFGEGSRLTVL.

In this sample, this clonotype turned up a few times. The gene calls are TRBV7-9 and TRBJ1-4; D might be TRBD1 (5 bases). V lost 3 bases and J 2 bases, leaving 10 bases between the germline ends. Germline-derived CDR1 and CDR2 are SEHNR and FQNEAQ (reference sequence). The CDR3 is made up of 15 amino acids. DNA for the CDR3: TGTGCCAGCAGCTTTGGGGACCCCACTAATGAAAAACTGTTTTTT. It is translated as CASSFGDPTNEKLFF.

The chain uses TRBV25-1 and TRBJ2-7; TRBD2 is a possible D gene (6 bases). Trimming left V 8 bases short and J 0 bases short, with 11 bases between. There are 13 residues in the CDR3. In germline, CDR1 is MGHDK, CDR2 SYGVNS. DNA for the CDR3: TGTGCCAGCGGCCGGGGGAGCTCCTACGAGCAGTACTTC. Amino acids: CASGRGSSYEQYF.

This clonotype appeared a few times. The CDR3 DNA sequence: TGCAGTGCTGATTCCGGTAGCGGGGGGGCGGGTTACAATGAGCAGTTCTTC. Its translation: CSADSGSGGAGYNEQFF. The chain couples TRBV20-1 to TRBJ2-1; 11 bases agree with TRBD2. V trimming: 5 bases; J trimming: 4 bases; junction bases outside the gene matches: 13. The CDR3 extends over 17 amino acids. Germline values: CDR1 DFQATT, CDR2 SNEGSKA (reference sequence).

This sequence joins TRBV7-9 and TRBJ1-2; D remains unclear. There are 14 residues in the CDR3. Per germline, CDR1 SEHNR and CDR2 FQNEAQ (reference sequence). V lost 7 bases and J lost 6, with 18 bases in between. CDR3 in DNA: TGTGCCAGCACCCCCCATTTGGGCAGCCATGGCTACACCTTC. Translated, it gives CASTPHLGSHGYTF.

This clonotype was seen a handful of times. The chain joins TRBV12-3 or TRBV12-4 to TRBJ1-3; D perhaps matches TRBD1 (5 bases). The germline V and J ends were trimmed by 4 bases and 4 bases, with 17 bases remaining between them. The CDR3 consists of 16 residues. The CDR3 loop reads CASSWGRGSSGNTIYF. Written as DNA, the CDR3 is TGTGCCAGCAGTTGGGGAAGGGGTTCATCGGGAAACACCATATATTTT.

The chain is built from TRBV3-1 and TRBJ2-1, with D perhaps given as TRBD1 or TRBD2 (5 bases each). The CDR3 contains 15 residues. CDR1 and CDR2 from the germline V gene are LGHDT and YNNKEL (reference sequence). Between the trimmed V and J ends, which lost 7 bases and 9 bases, there was a span of 22 bases. The CDR3 bases are TGTGCCAGCACCATAAACTGGGGGATGAATAGTGAGCAGTTCTTC. This gives the protein CASTINWGMNSEQFF.

As DNA, the CDR3 is TGTGCCAGCGGGGGGTCGGCAGACACCATATATTTT. Translation gives CASGGSADTIYF. The chain combines TRBV2 with TRBJ1-3; maybe TRBD1 (5 bases). Deletions cut 8 bases from V and 8 bases from J, with 13 bases between. Germline V gives CDR1 SNHLY, CDR2 FYNNEI. The CDR3 runs 12 residues. Supplemented by reference TRBV2 and TRBJ1-3, the full variable domain reads EPEVTQTPSHQVTQMGQEVILRCVPISNHLYFYWYRQILGQKVEFLVSFYNNEISEKSEIFDDQFSVERPDGSNFTLKIRSTKLEDSAMYFCASGGSADTIYFGEGSWLTVV.

This chain joins TRBV14 and TRBJ2-3; D call uncertain. This CDR3 is 15 amino acids long. CDR1 and CDR2 (germline): SGHDN, FVKESK. The V gene lost 4 bases and the J gene lost 0 bases, with 11 bases spanning the gap. CDR3 protein: CASSPDTSSTDTQYF. The CDR3 DNA is TGTGCCAGCAGCCCCGACACCTCTAGCACAGATACGCAGTATTTT.

This clonotype was found a few times. The gene calls are TRBV29-1 and TRBJ1-2; TRBD1 is a possible D gene (5 bases). V lost 2 bases and J 7 bases, leaving 20 bases between the germline ends. The CDR3 totals 15 residues. Germline lookup yields CDR1 SQVTM and CDR2 ANQGSEA. CDR3 sequence: CSVESSAGGDRGYTF. DNA of the CDR3: TGCAGCGTTGAAAGTTCGGCAGGAGGGGATCGTGGCTACACCTTC.